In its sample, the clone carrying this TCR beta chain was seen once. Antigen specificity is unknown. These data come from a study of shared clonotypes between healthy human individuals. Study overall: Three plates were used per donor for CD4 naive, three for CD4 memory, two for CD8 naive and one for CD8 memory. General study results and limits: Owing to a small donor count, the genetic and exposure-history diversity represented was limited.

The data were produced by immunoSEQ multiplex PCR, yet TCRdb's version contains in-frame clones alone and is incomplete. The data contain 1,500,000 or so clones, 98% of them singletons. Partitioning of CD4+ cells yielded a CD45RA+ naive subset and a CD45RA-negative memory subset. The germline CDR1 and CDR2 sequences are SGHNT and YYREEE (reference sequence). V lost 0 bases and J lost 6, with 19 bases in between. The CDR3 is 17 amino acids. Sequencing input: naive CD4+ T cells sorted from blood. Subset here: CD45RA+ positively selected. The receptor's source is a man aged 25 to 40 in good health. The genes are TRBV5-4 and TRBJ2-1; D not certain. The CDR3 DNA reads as TGTGCCAGCAGCTTGGACAGTTTCGGATCGATCCTCAATGAGCAGTTCTTC. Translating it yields CASSLDSFGSILNEQFF.